The rows below give T cell receptor beta chains drawn from one sample of a study of T cells after posttransplantation cyclophosphamide. Some clones are missing from TCRdb's copy, which holds only in-frame ones; the method was immunoSEQ multiplex PCR. The data hold around 2,800 clones, with about 84% observed a single time. The sample taken for sequencing was CD8+ T cells sorted from PBMCs. These receptors were obtained from a woman aged 50 to 65 in good health and a related stem cell transplant donor. Both conserved end residues are part of each CDR3. D genes are given only for firm matches. Clone size is stated in some rows and not others, as once, few, many or a class when expanded.

TRBJ2-2 | TRBV6-1 | NA | TRBD2 | TGTGCCAGCATCAAGCGGGGGGTCCCCGGGGAGCTGTTTTTT | CASIKRGVPGELFF
TRBJ1-2 | TRBV6-5 | NA | NA | TGTGCCAGCAGTTACGGGCAGGGCAAATATGGCTACACCTTC | CASSYGQGKYGYTF
TRBJ1-2 | TRBV4-1 | NA | NA | TGCGCCAGCAGCCTATACGCGGCAGCCAAAAACTATGGCTACACCTTC | CASSLYAAAKNYGYTF
TRBJ2-7 | TRBV27 | NA | NA | TGTGCCAGCAGTTTAAGTCAGAAACACGAGCAGTACTTC | CASSLSQKHEQYF
TRBJ1-1 | TRBV5-6 | NA | TRBD1 | TGTGCCAGCAGCTTGGGACAGGGAAGAGACGAAGCTTTCTTT | CASSLGQGRDEAFF
TRBJ2-3 | TRBV9 | NA | NA | TGTGCCAGCAGCGCACCCCTGGACGGGGGAACAGATACGCAGTATTTT | CASSAPLDGGTDTQYF
TRBJ1-5 | TRBV4-1 | NA | NA | TGCGCCAGCAGCCAAGTAGGAGGCAATCAGCCCCAGCATTTT | CASSQVGGNQPQHF
TRBJ2-3 | TRBV28 | NA | NA | TGTGCCAGCTTAACCAGGGCGGGACAGCAAAACACAGATACGCAGTATTTT | CASLTRAGQQNTDTQYF
TRBJ1-2 | TRBV9 | NA | TRBD1 | TGTGCCAGCAGCGTAGTTGACAGGGCCTATGGCTACACCTTC | CASSVVDRAYGYTF
TRBJ2-7 | TRBV13 | NA | NA | TGTGCCAGCAGCGCTACCGAGACTAGTCTACCGACGGAGCAGTACTTC | CASSATETSLPTEQYF
TRBJ2-1 | TRBV19 | NA | TRBD1 | TGTGCCAGTAGTCATGGACAGGGCCACAATGAGCAGTTCTTC | CASSHGQGHNEQFF
TRBJ2-7 | TRBV16 | NA | TRBD1 | TGTGCCAGCAGTCGAGGGGGACAGGGGCTGTACGAGCAGTACTTC | CASSRGGQGLYEQYF
TRBJ1-2 | TRBV14 | NA | NA | TGTGCCAGCAGTCAAGTCAGGGGCATCAGCTATGGCTACACCTTC | CASSQVRGISYGYTF
TRBJ1-6 | TRBV28 | NA | TRBD1 | TGTGCCAGCAGGGTCCTGACAGGGGGTTCACCCCTCCACTTT | CASRVLTGGSPLHF
TRBJ1-6 | TRBV19 | NA | TRBD1 | TGTGCCAGTAGTATGGGGACAGGTTATTCACCCCTCCACTTT | CASSMGTGYSPLHF
TRBJ1-5 | TRBV6-5 | NA | NA | TGTGCCAGCAGCCCGTCGTATGTCAATCAGCCCCAGCATTTT | CASSPSYVNQPQHF
TRBJ2-6 | TRBV1 | NA | NA | TGCACCAGCAGGAGACTGAGTTTTGCACAAAGTCGGGCCAACGTCCTGACTTTC | CTSRRLSFAQSRANVLTF
TRBJ2-7 | TRBV19 | once | NA | TGTGCCAGTAGTATAGGTGGAGGGATCTACGAGCAGTACTTC | CASSIGGGIYEQYF
TRBJ1-2 | TRBV10-2 | NA | NA | TGCGCCAGCAGTGGGTCCGGAGGGGATGGCTACACCTTC | CASSGSGGDGYTF
TRBJ2-7 | TRBV7-9 | NA | NA | TGTGCCAGCAGCTTTTCGTCTAACGAGCAGTACTTC | CASSFSSNEQYF
TRBJ2-7 | TRBV11-3 | NA | NA | TGTGCCAGCAGCTTTTACTCCTACGAGCAGTACTTC | CASSFYSYEQYF
TRBJ2-7 | TRBV29-1 | NA | TRBD1 | TGCAGCGTGCTAACAGGGGTAGAGCAGTACTTC | CSVLTGVEQYF
TRBJ1-3 | TRBV2 | NA | NA | TGTGCCAGCATTCCGACAGGTTCTGGAAACACCATATATTTT | CASIPTGSGNTIYF
TRBJ2-7 | TRBV11-2 | once | TRBD2 | TGTGCCAGCAGCATCGCCAGCGGGGGGGCCGCCGAGCAGTACTTC | CASSIASGGAAEQYF
TRBJ2-7 | TRBV4-1 | NA | NA | TGCGCCAGCAGTTCAGGGACTGAGCAGTACTTC | CASSSGTEQYF
TRBJ2-1 | TRBV28 | NA | TRBD2 | TGTGCCAGCAGTTTGCCCCGACTAGCGGGAGAGGGAGGTGGCTACAATGAGCAGTTCTTC | CASSLPRLAGEGGGYNEQFF
TRBJ2-1 | TRBV5-6 | NA | TRBD2 | TGTGCCAGCAGCTTGGTAGGCGGGAGGGCCGATAATGAGCAGTTCTTC | CASSLVGGRADNEQFF
TRBJ2-1 | TRBV14 | NA | NA | TGTGCCAGCAGCCAAGACCTATCAGGCTACAATGAGCAGTTCTTC | CASSQDLSGYNEQFF
TRBJ2-2 | TRBV7-9 | NA | TRBD1 | TGTGCCAGCAGCTTAGTTACAGGGGGCCGAGGCGGGGAGCTGTTTTTT | CASSLVTGGRGGELFF
TRBJ1-1 | TRBV29-1 | NA | NA | TGCAGCGTTGTTAGGGGTAACACTGAAGCTTTCTTT | CSVVRGNTEAFF
TRBJ2-1 | TRBV5-6 | NA | TRBD2 | TGTGCCAGCAGCACAGGACTAGCGGGACATAATGAGCAGTTCTTC | CASSTGLAGHNEQFF
TRBJ2-2 | TRBV7-8 | NA | TRBD1 | TGTGCCAGCAGCTTAGCCGGCACAGGGGGCACCGGGGAGCTGTTTTTT | CASSLAGTGGTGELFF
TRBJ2-1 | TRBV7-3 | NA | TRBD2 | TGTGCCAGCAGCTTCCTAGCGGGAGGGCCCCTCGATGAGCAGTTCTTC | CASSFLAGGPLDEQFF
TRBJ1-4 | TRBV11-2 | NA | NA | TGTGCCAGCAGCCTAGAGACAGCAACTAATGAAAAACTGTTTTTT | CASSLETATNEKLFF
TRBJ1-6 | TRBV2 | once | TRBD1 | TGTGCCAGCCTATCGGGACAGCTCTATAATTCACCCCTCCACTTT | CASLSGQLYNSPLHF
TRBJ1-1 | TRBV30 | NA | NA | TGTGCCTGGGCACTATTCGGTCAGTCGAACACTGAAGCTTTCTTT | CAWALFGQSNTEAFF
TRBJ1-2 | TRBV9 | NA | NA | TGTGCCAGCAGCGTAGCTACAGGGAACAACTATGGCTACACCTTC | CASSVATGNNYGYTF
TRBJ2-5 | TRBV28 | NA | TRBD2 | TGTGCCAGCAGTGTACCTAGCGGGAGGTCCCAAGAGACCCAGTACTTC | CASSVPSGRSQETQYF
TRBJ2-1 | TRBV10-3 | few | TRBD2 | TGTGCCATCAGTGAACTCCTCGCGGGAGCCGACAATGAGCAGTTCTTC | CAISELLAGADNEQFF
TRBJ1-1 | TRBV19 | NA | NA | TGTGCCAGTAAGGCAGGGGCGAACACTGAAGCTTTCTTT | CASKAGANTEAFF
TRBJ1-3 | TRBV5-5 | NA | TRBD1 | TGTGCCAGCAGCCGAGACAGGGGGACTGGAAACACCATATATTTT | CASSRDRGTGNTIYF